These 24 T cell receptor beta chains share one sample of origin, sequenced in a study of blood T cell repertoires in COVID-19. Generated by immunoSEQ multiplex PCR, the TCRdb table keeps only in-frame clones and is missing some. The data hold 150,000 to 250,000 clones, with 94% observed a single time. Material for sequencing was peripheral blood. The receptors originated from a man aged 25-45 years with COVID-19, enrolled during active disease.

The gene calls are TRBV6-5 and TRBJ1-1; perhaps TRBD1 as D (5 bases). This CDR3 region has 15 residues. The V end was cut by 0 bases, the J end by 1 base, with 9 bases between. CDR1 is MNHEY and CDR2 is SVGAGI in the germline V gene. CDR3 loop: CASSYSIQGNTEAFF. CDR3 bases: TGTGCCAGCAGTTACTCGATTCAGGGGAACACTGAAGCTTTCTTT.

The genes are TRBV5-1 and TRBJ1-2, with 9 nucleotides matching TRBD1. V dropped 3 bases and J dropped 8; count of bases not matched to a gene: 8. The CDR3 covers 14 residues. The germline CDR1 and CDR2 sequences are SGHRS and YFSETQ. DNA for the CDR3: TGCGCCAGCAGCTCAACTCGGACAGGGGTAGGCTACACCTTC. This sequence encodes CASSSTRTGVGYTF.

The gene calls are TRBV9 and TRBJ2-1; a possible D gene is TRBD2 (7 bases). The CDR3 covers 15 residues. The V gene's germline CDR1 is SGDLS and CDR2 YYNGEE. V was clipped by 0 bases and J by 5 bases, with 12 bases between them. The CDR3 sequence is CASSVEGGLHNEQFF. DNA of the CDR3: TGTGCCAGCAGCGTAGAGGGGGGGTTACACAATGAGCAGTTCTTC. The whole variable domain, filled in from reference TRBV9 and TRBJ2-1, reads DSGVTQTPKHLITATGQRVTLRCSPRSGDLSVYWYQQSLDQGLQFLIQYYNGEERAKGNILERFSAQQFPDLHSELNLSSLELGDSALYFCASSVEGGLHNEQFFGPGTRLTVL.

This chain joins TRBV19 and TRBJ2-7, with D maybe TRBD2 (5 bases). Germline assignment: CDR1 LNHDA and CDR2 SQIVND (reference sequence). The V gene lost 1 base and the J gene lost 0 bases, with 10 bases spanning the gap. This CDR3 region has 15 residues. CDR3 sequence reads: CASSIGTPSSYEQYF. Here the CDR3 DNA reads TGTGCCAGTAGTATAGGGACTCCGAGCTCCTACGAGCAGTACTTC. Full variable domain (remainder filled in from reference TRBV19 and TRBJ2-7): DGGITQSPKYLFRKEGQNVTLSCEQNLNHDAMYWYRQDPGQGLRLIYYSQIVNDFQKGDIAEGYSVSREKKESFPLTVTSAQKNPTAFYLCASSIGTPSSYEQYFGPGTRLTVT.

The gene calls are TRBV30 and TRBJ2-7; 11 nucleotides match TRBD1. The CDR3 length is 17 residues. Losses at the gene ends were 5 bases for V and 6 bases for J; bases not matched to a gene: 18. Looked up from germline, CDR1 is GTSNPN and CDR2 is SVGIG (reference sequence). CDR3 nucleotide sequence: TGTGCCTGGCCTTGGACAGGGGGCGAGGGCGTTTTCTTCGAGCAGTACTTC. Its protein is CAWPWTGGEGVFFEQYF.

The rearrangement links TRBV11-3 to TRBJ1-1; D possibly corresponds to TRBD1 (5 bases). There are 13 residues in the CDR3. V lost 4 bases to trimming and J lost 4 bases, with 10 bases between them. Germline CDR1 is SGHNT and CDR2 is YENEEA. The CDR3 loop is CASSYQGGTEAFF. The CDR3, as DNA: TGTGCCAGCAGCTACCAGGGCGGCACTGAAGCTTTCTTT.

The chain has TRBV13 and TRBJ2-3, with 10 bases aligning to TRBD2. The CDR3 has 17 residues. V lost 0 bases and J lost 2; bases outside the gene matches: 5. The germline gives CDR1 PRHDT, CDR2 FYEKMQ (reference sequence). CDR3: CASSLGLLAGSTDTQYF. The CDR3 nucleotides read TGTGCCAGCAGCTTAGGCCTACTAGCGGGGTCCACAGATACGCAGTATTTT.

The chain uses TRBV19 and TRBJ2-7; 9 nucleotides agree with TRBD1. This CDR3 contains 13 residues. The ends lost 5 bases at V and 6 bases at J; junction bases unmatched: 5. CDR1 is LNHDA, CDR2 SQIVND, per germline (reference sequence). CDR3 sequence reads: CASSPGQGLEQYF. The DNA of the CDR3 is TGTGCCAGTAGTCCGGGACAGGGACTCGAGCAGTACTTC.

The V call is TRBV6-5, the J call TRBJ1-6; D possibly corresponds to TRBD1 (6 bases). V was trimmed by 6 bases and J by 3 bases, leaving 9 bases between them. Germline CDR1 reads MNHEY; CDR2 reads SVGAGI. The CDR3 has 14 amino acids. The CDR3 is CASSRDNYNSPLHF. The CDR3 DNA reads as TGTGCCAGCAGCCGGGACAACTATAATTCACCCCTCCACTTT.

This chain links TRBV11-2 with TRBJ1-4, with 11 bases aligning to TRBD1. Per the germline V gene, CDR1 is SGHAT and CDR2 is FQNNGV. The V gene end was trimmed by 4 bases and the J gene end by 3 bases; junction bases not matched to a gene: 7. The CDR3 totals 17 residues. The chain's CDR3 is CASSYRTGGASNEKLFF. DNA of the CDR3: TGTGCCAGCAGCTACCGGACAGGGGGCGCATCTAATGAAAAACTGTTTTTT.

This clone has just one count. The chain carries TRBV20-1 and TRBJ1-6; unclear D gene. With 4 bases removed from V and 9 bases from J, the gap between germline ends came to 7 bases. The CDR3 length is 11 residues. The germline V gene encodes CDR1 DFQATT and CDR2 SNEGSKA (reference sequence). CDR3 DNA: TGCAGTGCTAATCTCTGTTCACCCCTCCACTTT. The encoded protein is CSANLCSPLHF.

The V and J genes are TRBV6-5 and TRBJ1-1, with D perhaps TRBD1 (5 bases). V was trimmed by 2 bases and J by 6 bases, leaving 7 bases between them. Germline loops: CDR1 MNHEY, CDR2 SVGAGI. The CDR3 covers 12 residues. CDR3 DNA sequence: TGTGCCAGCAGTTACCGGGGGGCTGAAGCTTTCTTT. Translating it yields CASSYRGAEAFF.

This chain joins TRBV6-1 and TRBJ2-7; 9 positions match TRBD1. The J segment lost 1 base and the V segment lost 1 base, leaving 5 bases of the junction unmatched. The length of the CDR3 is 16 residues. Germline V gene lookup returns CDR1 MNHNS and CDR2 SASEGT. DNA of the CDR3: TGTGCCAGCAGTGAAGGGGGACAGGGATGGTCCTACGAGCAGTACTTC. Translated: CASSEGGQGWSYEQYF.

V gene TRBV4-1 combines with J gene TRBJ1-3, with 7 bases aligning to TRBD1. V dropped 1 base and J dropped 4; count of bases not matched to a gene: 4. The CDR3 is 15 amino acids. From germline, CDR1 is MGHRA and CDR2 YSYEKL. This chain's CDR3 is CASSQGDRSGNTIYF. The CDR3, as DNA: TGCGCCAGCAGCCAAGGGGACAGAAGCGGAAACACCATATATTTT.

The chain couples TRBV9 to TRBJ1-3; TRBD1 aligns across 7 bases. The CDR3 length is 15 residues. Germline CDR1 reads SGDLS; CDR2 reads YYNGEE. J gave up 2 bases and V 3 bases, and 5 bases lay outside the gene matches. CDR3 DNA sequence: TGTGCCAGCAGCGCATCCGGGACAGCTGGAAACACCATATATTTT. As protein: CASSASGTAGNTIYF.

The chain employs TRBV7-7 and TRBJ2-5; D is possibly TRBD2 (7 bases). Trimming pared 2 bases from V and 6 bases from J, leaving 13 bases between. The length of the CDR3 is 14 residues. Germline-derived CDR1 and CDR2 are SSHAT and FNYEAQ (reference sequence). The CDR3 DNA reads TGTGCCAGCAGCTTACCGGGGGGCCTAAAGACCCAGTACTTC. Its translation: CASSLPGGLKTQYF. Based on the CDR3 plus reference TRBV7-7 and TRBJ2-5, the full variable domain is GAGVSQSPRYKVTKRGQDVTLRCDPISSHATLYWYQQALGQGPEFLTYFNYEAQPDKSGLPSDRFSAERPEGSISTLTIQRTEQRDSAMYRCASSLPGGLKTQYFGPGTRLLVL.

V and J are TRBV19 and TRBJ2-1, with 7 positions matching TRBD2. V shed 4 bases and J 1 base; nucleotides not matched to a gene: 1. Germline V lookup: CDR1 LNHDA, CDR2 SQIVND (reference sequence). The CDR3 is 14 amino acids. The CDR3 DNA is TGTGCCAGTAGTAGGGGGGGATCCTACAATGAGCAGTTCTTC. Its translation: CASSRGGSYNEQFF.

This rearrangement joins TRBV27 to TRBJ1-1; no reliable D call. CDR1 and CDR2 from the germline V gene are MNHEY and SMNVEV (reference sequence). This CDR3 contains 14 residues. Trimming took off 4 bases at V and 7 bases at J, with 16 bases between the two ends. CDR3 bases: TGTGCCAGCAGTTCCAGGATGAAAGCCGATGAAGCTTTCTTT. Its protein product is CASSSRMKADEAFF.

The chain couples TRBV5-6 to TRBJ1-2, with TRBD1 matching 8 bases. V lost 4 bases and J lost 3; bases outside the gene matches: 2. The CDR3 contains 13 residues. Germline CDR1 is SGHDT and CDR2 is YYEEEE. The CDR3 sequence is CASSPGQDYGYTF. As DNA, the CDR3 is TGTGCCAGCAGCCCGGGACAGGACTATGGCTACACCTTC.

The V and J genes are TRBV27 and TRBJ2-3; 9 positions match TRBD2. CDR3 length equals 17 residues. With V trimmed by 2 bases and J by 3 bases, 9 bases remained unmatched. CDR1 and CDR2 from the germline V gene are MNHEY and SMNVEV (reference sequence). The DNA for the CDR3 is TGTGCCAGCAGTTTAGGCGGGGGGGCCCTCCAGACAGATACGCAGTATTTT. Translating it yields CASSLGGGALQTDTQYF.

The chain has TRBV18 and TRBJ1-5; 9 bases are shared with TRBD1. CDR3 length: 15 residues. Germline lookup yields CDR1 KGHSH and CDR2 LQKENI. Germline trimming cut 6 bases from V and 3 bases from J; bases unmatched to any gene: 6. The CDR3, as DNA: TGTGCCAGCTCCCGGGACAGGGCTTCCAATCAGCCCCAGCATTTT. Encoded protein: CASSRDRASNQPQHF.

The CDR3 DNA follows: TGTGCCAGTAGTATAGTTCAGGAGGGGAACACTGAAGCTTTCTTT. Encoded protein: CASSIVQEGNTEAFF. The J gene is TRBJ1-1, the V gene TRBV19; D unclear. The CDR3 totals 15 residues. Trimming cost V 1 base and J 1 base, with 10 bases left between them. The germline gives CDR1 LNHDA, CDR2 SQIVND (reference sequence).

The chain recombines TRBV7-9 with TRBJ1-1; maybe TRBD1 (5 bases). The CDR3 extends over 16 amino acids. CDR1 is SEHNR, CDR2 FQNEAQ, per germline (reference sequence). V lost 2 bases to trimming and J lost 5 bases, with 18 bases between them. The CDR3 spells CASSLSSVGAGTEAFF. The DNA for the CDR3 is TGTGCCAGCAGCTTATCTTCGGTAGGGGCCGGGACTGAAGCTTTCTTT.

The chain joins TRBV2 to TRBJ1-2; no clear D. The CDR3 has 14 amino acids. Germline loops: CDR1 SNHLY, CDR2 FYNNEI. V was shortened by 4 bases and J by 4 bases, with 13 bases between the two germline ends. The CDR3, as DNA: TGTGCCAGCAGTGTATTGGCGACAACCTATGGCTACACCTTC. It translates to CASSVLATTYGYTF.